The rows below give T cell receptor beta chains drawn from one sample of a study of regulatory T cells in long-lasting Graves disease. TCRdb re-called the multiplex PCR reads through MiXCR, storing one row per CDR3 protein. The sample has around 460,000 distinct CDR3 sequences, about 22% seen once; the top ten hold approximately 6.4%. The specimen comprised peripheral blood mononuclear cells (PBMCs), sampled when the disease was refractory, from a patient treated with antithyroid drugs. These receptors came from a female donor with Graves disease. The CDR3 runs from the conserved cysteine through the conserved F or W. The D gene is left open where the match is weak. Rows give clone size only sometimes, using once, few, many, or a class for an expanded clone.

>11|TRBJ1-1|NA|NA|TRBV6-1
CASFHGTEAFF
TGTGCCAGCTTTCACGGGACTGAAGCTTTCTTT
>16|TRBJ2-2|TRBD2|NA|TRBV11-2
CASSLVLAGITGELFF
TGTGCCAGCAGCTTAGTTCTAGCGGGAATCACCGGGGAGCTGTTTTTT
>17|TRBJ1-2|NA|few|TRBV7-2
CASSATVSSLSNYGYTF
TGTGCCAGCAGCGCTACAGTCAGCTCGCTCAGTAACTATGGCTACACCTTC
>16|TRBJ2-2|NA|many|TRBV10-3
CAISESSGANTGELFF
TGTGCCATCAGTGAGTCGTCAGGGGCGAACACCGGGGAGCTGTTTTTT
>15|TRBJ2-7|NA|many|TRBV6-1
CASRKGRDHTYEQYF
TGTGCCAGCAGGAAGGGCCGGGACCATACCTACGAGCAGTACTTC
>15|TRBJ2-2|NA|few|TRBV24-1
CATSDAQSNTGELFF
TGTGCCACCAGTGATGCTCAATCGAACACCGGGGAGCTGTTTTTT
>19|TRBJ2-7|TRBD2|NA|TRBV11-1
CASSGTPGLAGGGSYEQYF
TGTGCCAGCAGCGGCACACCGGGACTAGCGGGGGGCGGCTCCTACGAGCAGTACTTC
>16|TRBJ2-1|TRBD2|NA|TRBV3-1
CASSQVRGGDYNEQFF
TGTGCCAGCAGCCAGGTACGGGGGGGAGACTACAATGAGCAGTTCTTC
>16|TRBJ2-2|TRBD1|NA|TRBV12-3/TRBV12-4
CASSLQAGGITGELFF
TGTGCCAGCAGTTTACAGGCAGGGGGTATAACCGGGGAGCTGTTTTTT
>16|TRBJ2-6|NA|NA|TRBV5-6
CASSLYGITGANVLTF
TGTGCCAGCAGCTTGTATGGTATTACTGGGGCCAACGTCCTGACTTTC
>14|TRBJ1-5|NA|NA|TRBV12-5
CASGLGQGNQPQHF
TGTGCTAGCGGCCTGGGGCAGGGCAATCAGCCCCAGCATTTT
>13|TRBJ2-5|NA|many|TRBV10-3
CAISDRREETQYF
TGTGCCATCAGTGACCGGAGGGAAGAGACCCAGTACTTC
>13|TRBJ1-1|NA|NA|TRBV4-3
CASSQDQVTEAFF
TGCGCCAGCAGCCAAGACCAGGTAACTGAAGCTTTCTTT
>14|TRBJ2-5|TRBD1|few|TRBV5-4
CASSLGDREDTQYF
TGTGCCAGCAGCTTGGGGGACAGGGAAGACACCCAGTACTTC
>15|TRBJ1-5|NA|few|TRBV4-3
CASSQEPASNQPQHF
TGCGCCAGCAGCCAAGAGCCAGCCAGCAATCAGCCCCAGCATTTT
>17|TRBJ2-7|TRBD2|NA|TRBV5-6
CASSLGTSGSLPYEQYF
TGTGCCAGCAGCTTGGGGACTAGCGGGAGTTTACCCTACGAGCAGTACTTC
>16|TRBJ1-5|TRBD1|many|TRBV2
CASSEALTGGDQPQHF
TGTGCCAGCAGTGAAGCTTTGACAGGGGGCGATCAGCCCCAGCATTTT
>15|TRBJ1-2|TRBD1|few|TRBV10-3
CAINLGTGDDYGYTF
TGTGCCATCAATCTAGGGACAGGGGACGATTATGGCTACACCTTC
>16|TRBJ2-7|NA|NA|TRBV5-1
CASSLAPTTGSGEQYF
TGCGCCAGCAGCTTGGCGCCAACGACAGGATCGGGCGAGCAGTACTTC
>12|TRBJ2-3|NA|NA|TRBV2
CASSIERNTQYF
TGTGCCAGCAGTATCGAACGGAATACGCAGTATTTT
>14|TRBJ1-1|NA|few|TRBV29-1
CSVGRAIYRTEAFF
TGCAGCGTTGGTAGGGCCATTTATCGCACTGAAGCTTTCTTT
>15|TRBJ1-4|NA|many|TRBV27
CASSLSSVGYEKLFF
TGTGCCAGCAGTTTATCATCAGTGGGGTATGAAAAACTGTTTTTT
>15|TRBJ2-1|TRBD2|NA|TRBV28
CASSFGVAGGNEQFF
TGTGCCAGCAGTTTCGGAGTAGCGGGGGGCAATGAGCAGTTCTTC
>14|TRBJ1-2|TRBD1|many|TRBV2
CASGHGTGIDGYTF
TGTGCCAGCGGGCACGGGACAGGGATAGACGGCTACACCTTC
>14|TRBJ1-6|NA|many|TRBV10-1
CASSEGQTNSPLHF
TGCGCCAGCAGTGAGGGACAGACGAATTCACCCCTCCACTTT
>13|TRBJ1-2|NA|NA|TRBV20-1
CSASADSSLGYTF
TGCAGTGCTAGTGCGGACAGTTCCTTGGGCTACACCTTC
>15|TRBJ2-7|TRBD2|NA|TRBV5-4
CASSASAGAAYEQYF
TGTGCCAGCAGCGCCTCAGCGGGAGCAGCCTACGAGCAGTACTTC
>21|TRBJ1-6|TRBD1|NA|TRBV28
CASSFPPGQGLASSYNSPLHF
TGTGCCAGCAGCTTTCCCCCGGGACAGGGACTGGCTAGCTCCTATAATTCACCCCTCCACTTT
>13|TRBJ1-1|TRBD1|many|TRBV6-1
CASRTDRGAEAFF
TGTGCCAGCAGGACAGACAGGGGCGCTGAAGCTTTCTTT
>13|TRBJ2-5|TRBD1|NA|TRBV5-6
CASSRDRGKTQYF
TGTGCCAGCAGCCGGGACAGGGGAAAGACCCAGTACTTC
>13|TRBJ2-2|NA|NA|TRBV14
CASSWYRTGELFF
TGTGCCAGCAGCTGGTACCGCACCGGGGAGCTGTTTTTT
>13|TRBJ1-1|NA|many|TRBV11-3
CASSRGDNTEAFF
TGTGCCAGCAGCCGGGGGGATAACACTGAAGCTTTCTTT
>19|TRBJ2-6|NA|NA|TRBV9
CASSVVEWAGTSGANVLTF
TGTGCCAGCAGCGTAGTGGAGTGGGCGGGGACCTCTGGGGCCAACGTCCTGACTTTC